The 21 T cell receptor beta chains below were found in one sample sequenced in a study of Tregs in tolerant kidney transplant recipients. Profiled with immunoSEQ multiplex PCR; TCRdb holds only in-frame clones, not every one. This table lists roughly 23,000 clones. Mixed chimerism was transient after nonmyeloablative marrow transplants from related graft donors. The sample here was CD4+ T cells from blood (PBMCs), taken 6 months after the transplant. Every receptor here comes from a human patient who received a combined kidney and bone marrow transplant. The graft donor may have given rise to some T cells.

Regarding this clone: The CDR3 end lies 3 residues beyond the end of the read and is filled in from the germline J gene. The V gene is TRBV6-2 or TRBV6-3, the J gene TRBJ1-1; D is possibly TRBD1 (5 bases). This CDR3 contains 13 residues. CDR1 MNHEY and CDR2 SVGEGT come from the germline V gene. CDR3 sequence reads: CASTLRGRSLAFF. The CDR3 bases that were read are TGTGCCAGCACCCTCCGGGGGAGGTCGTTA.

A note on this clone: The read stops 3 residues short of the end of the CDR3; the missing end is completed from the germline J gene. The chain recombines TRBV29-1 with TRBJ1-2; 8 positions match TRBD1. CDR3 length equals 12 residues. Germline-derived CDR1 and CDR2 are SQVTM and ANQGSEA. With V trimmed by 7 bases and J by 0 bases, 1 base remained unmatched. CDR3 DNA, as far as it was read: TGCAGCGCGGACAGGGCTAACTATGGC. This codes for CSADRANYG. The complete CDR3 reads CSADRANYGYTF. Using reference TRBV29-1 and TRBJ1-2 for the parts outside the CDR3, the full variable domain is SAVISQKPSRDICQRGTSLTIQCQVDSQVTMMFWYRQQPGQSLTLIATANQGSEATYESGFVIDKFPISRPNLTFSTLTVSNMSPEDSSIYLCSADRANYGYTFGSGTRLTVV.

Points on this clone: The sequenced fragment ends 3 residues before the CDR3 boundary, so the rest is inferred from the germline J gene. This chain links TRBV5-1 with TRBJ1-1; the D gene is possibly TRBD1 (6 bases). The V gene lost 0 bases and the J gene lost 5 bases, with 14 bases spanning the gap. Germline lookup yields CDR1 SGHRS and CDR2 YFSETQ. The CDR3 sequence is 15 residues long. The DNA read from the CDR3 is TGCGCCAGCAGCTTGGGGGCAGGGGATCGGACTGAA. This encodes CASSLGAGDRTE. The full CDR3 protein reads CASSLGAGDRTEAFF.

CDR3 bases read: TGCGCCAGTCGACTAGCGGGGACCTACGAG. The encoded protein is CASRLAGTYE. The full CDR3 protein is CASRLAGTYEQYF. The V gene is TRBV5-1, the J gene TRBJ2-7; 11 bases are shared with TRBD2. The read ends 3 residues before the CDR3 terminus; that terminus is restored from the germline J gene. Trimming removed 8 bases from V and 2 bases from J; junction bases left unmatched: 3. CDR1 SGHRS and CDR2 YFSETQ come from the germline V gene. The CDR3 runs 13 residues.

As regards this clone: The CDR3 goes on 3 residues after the read ends, and that part is filled in from the germline J gene. This rearrangement joins TRBV12-3 or TRBV12-4 to TRBJ1-1, with 9 bases that match TRBD1. The CDR3 has 14 residues. J gave up 5 bases and V 3 bases, and 4 bases lay outside the gene matches. The CDR3 loop is CASSLTGGPTEAFF. Incomplete CDR3 DNA: TGTGCCAGCAGTTTGACAGGGGGACCAACTGAA.

CDR3 amino acids: CAIKPNLGTGNYGYTF. CDR3 DNA, as far as it was read: TGTGCCATCAAACCCAACCTCGGGACAGGAAACTATGGC. This chain joins TRBV10-3 and TRBJ1-2, with 8 bases that match TRBD1. Read data end 3 residues before the CDR3 end; the end is taken from the germline J gene. Germline lookup yields CDR1 ENHRY and CDR2 SYGVKD. The CDR3 is 16 amino acids. V lost 7 bases and J lost 2; bases outside the gene matches: 12.

Judged by frequency, this clone is medium-sized. Sequencing ends 3 residues short of the CDR3 end; the germline J gene provides the rest. The rearrangement links TRBV7-6 to TRBJ1-6; 10 bases line up with TRBD1. The CDR3 totals 14 residues. In germline, CDR1 is SGHVS, CDR2 FNYEAQ. The J segment lost 10 bases and the V segment lost 5 bases, leaving 5 bases of the junction unmatched. The CDR3 sequence is CASSPGTGASPLHF. The sequenced part of the CDR3 DNA is TGTGCCAGCAGCCCCGGGACAGGGGCCTCACCC.

Concerning this clone: The sequence runs out 3 residues before the end of the CDR3; the remainder is reconstructed from the germline J gene. J is TRBJ1-5 and V is TRBV5-1; TRBD1 matches 9 bases. The junction had 1 base not matched to a gene; V was cut back by 2 bases and J by 1 base. The CDR3 totals 15 residues. Per germline, CDR1 SGHRS and CDR2 YFSETQ. The CDR3 region is CASSLGTGSNQPQHF. CDR3 DNA (partial): TGCGCCAGCAGCTTAGGGACAGGGAGCAATCAGCCC.

The CDR3 region is CSARDLLEARRPQHF. The CDR3 DNA, read in part, is TGCAGTGCTAGAGATCTCTTAGAGGCTAGACGGCCC. The J gene is TRBJ1-5, the V gene TRBV20-1, with no clear D. The observed sequence ends 3 residues before the CDR3 terminus, with the missing tail filled in from the germline J gene. CDR1 is DFQATT and CDR2 is SNEGSKA in the germline V gene (reference sequence). The CDR3 totals 15 residues. Trimming removed 0 bases from V and 9 bases from J, with 18 bases in between.

As regards this clone: The read gets to within 3 residues of the CDR3 end, and the germline J gene fills in the rest. The chain carries TRBV7-9 and TRBJ2-7; no clear D gene. The CDR3 spans 12 residues. In germline, CDR1 is SEHNR, CDR2 FQNEAQ (reference sequence). Trimming removed 3 bases at V and 2 bases at J, with 5 bases between. The sequenced CDR3 bases are TGTGCCAGCAGCTTCAGTACCTACGAG. Translating gives CASSFSTYE. The full CDR3 protein is CASSFSTYEQYF.

Comments on this clone: The CDR3 extends 3 residues past the end of the read, so its final part is completed from the germline J gene. V and J are TRBV18 and TRBJ1-6; 7 bases are shared with TRBD1. With V trimmed by 5 bases and J by 5 bases, 3 bases remained unmatched. CDR1 KGHSH and CDR2 LQKENI come from the germline V gene. This CDR3 region has 14 residues. CDR3 sequence reads: CASSETGHNSPLHF. CDR3 DNA, as far as it was read: TGTGCCAGCTCAGAGACAGGGCATAATTCACCC.

Concerning this clone itself: The sequence runs out 3 residues before the end of the CDR3; the remainder is reconstructed from the germline J gene. J is TRBJ2-1 and V is TRBV11-3, with no clear D. The CDR3 contains 14 residues. Germline lookup yields CDR1 SGHNT and CDR2 YENEEA. V shed 5 bases and J shed 6 bases, with 14 bases lying between them. The CDR3 DNA, read in part, is TGTGCCAGCAGCAAGGGCCCTTCCCGCAATGAG. It specifies CASSKGPSRNE. The whole CDR3 region reads CASSKGPSRNEQFF.

With regard to this clone: The observed sequence ends 3 residues before the CDR3 terminus, with the missing tail filled in from the germline J gene. The rearrangement joins TRBV2 to TRBJ1-1, with D unresolved. Germline CDR1 and CDR2: SNHLY and FYNNEI. CDR3 length: 12 amino acids. V lost 8 bases to trimming and J lost 5 bases, with 12 bases between them. CDR3 protein: CASSRRVTEAFF. CDR3 DNA (partial): TGTGCCAGCTCGAGAAGGGTGACTGAA.

Concerning this clone itself: The CDR3 end falls 3 residues outside the read, so it is completed with the germline J gene. The chain joins TRBV5-4 to TRBJ2-7, with D possibly being TRBD1 (6 bases). There are 14 residues in the CDR3. Deletions cut 0 bases from V and 6 bases from J, with 13 bases between. CDR1 and CDR2 from the germline V gene are SGHNT and YYREEE (reference sequence). Partial CDR3 DNA: TGTGCCAGCAGCTTGGGACAGGATTGGGGCGAG. This codes for CASSLGQDWGE. The CDR3 reads in full as CASSLGQDWGEQYF.

As for this clone: The DNA ends 3 residues before the CDR3 does, and the rest of the CDR3 is filled in from the germline J gene. This chain uses TRBV18 with TRBJ2-7; D not resolved. The CDR3 totals 15 residues. The germline V gene has CDR1 KGHSH and CDR2 LQKENI. V was cut by 2 bases and J by 1 base, with 12 bases left in between. This chain's CDR3 is CASSPWKGGSYEQYF. Incomplete CDR3 DNA: TGTGCCAGCTCACCATGGAAGGGTGGTTCCTACGAG.

Concerning this clone: The read falls 3 residues short of the CDR3 end, and the missing part is taken from the germline J gene. The chain employs TRBV20-1 and TRBJ2-5; TRBD2 might be the D (8 bases). V lost 0 bases and J lost 5, with 16 bases in between. The CDR3 extends over 15 amino acids. Looked up from germline, CDR1 is DFQATT and CDR2 is SNEGSKA (reference sequence). The CDR3 region is CSARDSGGGRETQYF. The part of the CDR3 DNA that was read is TGCAGTGCTAGAGATTCGGGAGGGGGCCGTGAGACC.

Concerning this clone itself: The observed sequence ends 3 residues before the CDR3 terminus, with the missing tail filled in from the germline J gene. This sequence joins TRBV5-1 and TRBJ1-1; D may be TRBD1 (5 bases). The CDR3 is 11 amino acids. Deletions cut 5 bases from V and 4 bases from J, with 6 bases between. CDR1 SGHRS and CDR2 YFSETQ come from the germline V gene. Partial CDR3 DNA: TGCGCCAGCAGGGGGGGCACTGAA. Translation: CASRGGTE. The full CDR3 is CASRGGTEAFF.

Of note for this clone: The read comes to an end 3 residues before the CDR3 does, leaving the germline J gene to fill in the end. The chain has TRBV5-1 and TRBJ1-1, with D perhaps matching TRBD1 (6 bases). CDR1 and CDR2 from the germline V gene are SGHRS and YFSETQ. The CDR3 is 15 amino acids. Deletions cut 2 bases from V and 1 base from J, with 12 bases between. The DNA read from the CDR3 is TGCGCCAGCAGCTTACTAACAGGGACGAACACTGAA. Amino acid sequence: CASSLLTGTNTE. The entire CDR3 protein is CASSLLTGTNTEAFF.

CDR3 bases read: TGCGCCAGCAGTTCTAACCCGGGACAACCGACAGATACG. It yields the protein CASSSNPGQPTDT. In full, the CDR3 reads CASSSNPGQPTDTQYF. The chain is built from TRBV5-1 and TRBJ2-3, with D tentatively TRBD1 (6 bases). The CDR3 end lies 3 residues beyond the end of the read and is filled in from the germline J gene. The V gene's germline CDR1 is SGHRS and CDR2 YFSETQ. The CDR3 sequence is 16 residues long. The V end lost 5 bases, the J end lost 3 bases, and 19 bases lay between the germline ends. Together with reference TRBV5-1 and TRBJ2-3, the CDR3 gives the full variable domain: KAGVTQTPRYLIKTRGQQVTLSCSPISGHRSVSWYQQTPGQGLQFLFEYFSETQRNKGNFPGRFSGRQFSNSRSEMNVSTLELGDSALYLCASSSNPGQPTDTQYFGPGTRLTVL.

Points on this clone: Sequencing ends 3 residues short of the CDR3 end; the germline J gene provides the rest. The rearrangement joins TRBV14 to TRBJ2-7, with 11 bases fitting TRBD1. Germline V gene data show CDR1 as SGHDN and CDR2 as FVKESK. V lost 4 bases, J lost 3 bases, and 5 bases stayed unmatched. This CDR3 is built from 15 residues. The CDR3 here is CASSRLGTGGYEQYF. Incomplete CDR3 DNA: TGTGCCAGCAGCCGCCTCGGGACAGGGGGCTACGAG.

In regard to this clone: The CDR3 end is not reached by the read, which stops 3 residues before it; the germline J gene fills it in. The chain employs TRBV7-2 and TRBJ1-4; tentative D call: TRBD1 (6 bases). CDR3 size: 15 residues. Germline V gives CDR1 SGHTA, CDR2 FQGNSA. Trimming shortened V by 2 bases and J by 6 bases, and 13 bases separated the two germline ends. Partial CDR3 DNA: TGTGCCAGCAGCTTACGGGGGGCAATAGATGAAAAA. Translated, it gives CASSLRGAIDEK. The CDR3 in full is CASSLRGAIDEKLFF.